The clone carrying this T cell receptor beta chain appeared a few times. Its antigen is unidentified. The data belong to a study of PD-1 blockade in mismatch repair-deficient tumors. Findings and limits, study-wide: Tumor-resident clones, often undetectable pretreatment in blood, expanded then contracted after pembrolizumab.

Mismatch repair deficiency was confirmed in all patients, by PCR or immunohistochemistry. TCR sequencing covered a few patients who responded to pembrolizumab. TCRdb's copy holds only in-frame clones and misses some; the assay was immunoSEQ multiplex PCR. The sample has some 15,000 clones, 84% seen once. Germline V gene data show CDR1 as MNHEY and CDR2 as SVGAGI. V was pared by 5 bases and J by 7 bases, with 5 bases of the junction left unmatched. This CDR3 has 14 amino acids. V and J are TRBV6-5 and TRBJ1-6, with TRBD1 matching 7 bases. This receptor was identified in an adult with mismatch repair-deficient cancer. Sample: PBMCs, taken less than 25 weeks after starting pembrolizumab. DNA of the CDR3: TGTGCCAGCAGTCCGGACAGGTGGAATTCACCCCTCCACTTT. Amino acid sequence: CASSPDRWNSPLHF.